Sequencing of this TCR beta chain was carried out in a study of cytomegalovirus exposure and HLA in healthy donors. There are 11 residues in the CDR3. The V gene lost 7 bases and the J gene lost 4 bases, with 8 bases spanning the gap. Germline loops: CDR1 MNHNS, CDR2 SASEGT. Primers included in the PCR were 60 Vbeta and 13 Jbeta primers. Method: immunoSEQ multiplex PCR; TCRdb's copy keeps in-frame clones and lacks some. The sample holds roughly 150,000 clones; around 70% are singletons and the top ten take 2.1%. This TCR was recovered from a woman aged 55-75 years in good health and CMV-seropositive. Material for sequencing was PBMCs. The rearrangement uses TRBV6-1 and TRBJ2-7; D is uncertain. The CDR3 protein is CASTRSYEQYF. The CDR3 coding sequence is TGTGCCAGCACACGGAGTTACGAGCAGTACTTC.